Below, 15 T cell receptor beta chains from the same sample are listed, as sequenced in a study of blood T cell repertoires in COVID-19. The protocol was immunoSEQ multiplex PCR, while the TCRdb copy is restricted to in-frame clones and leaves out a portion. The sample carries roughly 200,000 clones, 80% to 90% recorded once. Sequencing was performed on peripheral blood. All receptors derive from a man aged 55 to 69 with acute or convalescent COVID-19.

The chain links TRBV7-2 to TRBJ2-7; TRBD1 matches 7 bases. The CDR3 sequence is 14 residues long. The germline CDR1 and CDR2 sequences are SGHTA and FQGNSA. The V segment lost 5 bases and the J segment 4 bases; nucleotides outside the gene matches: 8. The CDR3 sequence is CASSPRGWDYEQYF. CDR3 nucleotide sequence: TGTGCCAGCAGCCCCAGGGGGTGGGATTACGAGCAGTACTTC.

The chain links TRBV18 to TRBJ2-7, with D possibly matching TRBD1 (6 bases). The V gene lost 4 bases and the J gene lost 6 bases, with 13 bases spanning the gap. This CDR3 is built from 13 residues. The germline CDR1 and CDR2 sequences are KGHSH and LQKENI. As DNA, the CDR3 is TGTGCCAGCTCACTACAGGGCGGGTCCGAGCAGTACTTC. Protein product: CASSLQGGSEQYF.

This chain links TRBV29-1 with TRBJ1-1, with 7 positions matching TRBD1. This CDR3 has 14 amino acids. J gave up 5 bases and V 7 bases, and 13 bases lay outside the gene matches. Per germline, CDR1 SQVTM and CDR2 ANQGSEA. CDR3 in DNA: TGCAGCGCAAAGGGACAGTTGGGTGAGACTGAAGCTTTCTTT. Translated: CSAKGQLGETEAFF.

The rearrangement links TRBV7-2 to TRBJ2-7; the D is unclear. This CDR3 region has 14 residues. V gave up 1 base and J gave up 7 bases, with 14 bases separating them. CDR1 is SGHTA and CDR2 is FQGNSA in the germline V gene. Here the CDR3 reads CASSLVGQVGEQYF. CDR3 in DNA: TGTGCCAGCAGCTTAGTTGGTCAGGTTGGGGAGCAGTACTTC.

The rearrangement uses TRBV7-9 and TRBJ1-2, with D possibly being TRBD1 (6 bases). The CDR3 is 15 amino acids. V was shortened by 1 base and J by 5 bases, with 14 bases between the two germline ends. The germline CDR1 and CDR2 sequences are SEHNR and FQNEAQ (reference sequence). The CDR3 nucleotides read TGTGCCAGCAGCTTAGGACAGGCCGCTGGGTATGGCTACACCTTC. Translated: CASSLGQAAGYGYTF.

CDR3 coding DNA: TGTGCCAGCAGCGAGACAGGGGGCAATCAGCCCCAGCATTTT. Its translation: CASSETGGNQPQHF. V and J are TRBV9 and TRBJ1-5; 8 nucleotides match TRBD1. Germline values: CDR1 SGDLS, CDR2 YYNGEE. The V gene end was trimmed by 3 bases and the J gene end by 2 bases; junction bases not matched to a gene: 1. The CDR3 totals 14 residues.

Written as DNA, the CDR3 is TGTGCCACCGAGACCGGGACAAATAAGGGCTACACCTTC. Protein product: CATETGTNKGYTF. This chain connects TRBV18 to TRBJ1-2, with a tentative D call TRBD1 (6 bases). CDR3 size: 13 residues. Trimming cost V 10 bases and J 8 bases, with 20 bases left between them. Germline V gene data show CDR1 as KGHSH and CDR2 as LQKENI.

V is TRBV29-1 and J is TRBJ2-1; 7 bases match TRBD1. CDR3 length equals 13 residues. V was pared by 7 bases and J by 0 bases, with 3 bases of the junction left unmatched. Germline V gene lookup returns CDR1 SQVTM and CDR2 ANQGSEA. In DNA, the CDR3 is TGCAGCGGCCGGACAGGCTCCTACAATGAGCAGTTCTTC. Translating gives CSGRTGSYNEQFF.

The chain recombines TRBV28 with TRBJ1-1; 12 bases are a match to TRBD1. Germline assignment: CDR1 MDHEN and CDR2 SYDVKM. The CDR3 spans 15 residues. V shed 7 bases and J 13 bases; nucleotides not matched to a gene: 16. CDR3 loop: CASIPQPGQGALGFF. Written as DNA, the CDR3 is TGTGCCAGCATTCCGCAGCCGGGACAGGGGGCCTTGGGTTTCTTT.

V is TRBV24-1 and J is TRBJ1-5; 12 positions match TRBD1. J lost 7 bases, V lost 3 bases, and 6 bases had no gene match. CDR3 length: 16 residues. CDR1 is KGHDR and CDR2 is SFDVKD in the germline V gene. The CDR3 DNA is TGTGCCACCAGTGATCCCGGGACAGGGGGCGCCCAGCCCCAGCATTTT. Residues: CATSDPGTGGAQPQHF.

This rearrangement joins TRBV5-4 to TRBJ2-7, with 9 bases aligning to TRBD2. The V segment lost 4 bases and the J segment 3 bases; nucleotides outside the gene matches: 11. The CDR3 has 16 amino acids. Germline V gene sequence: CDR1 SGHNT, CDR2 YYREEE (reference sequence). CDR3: CASSRGNSGSVYEQYF. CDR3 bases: TGTGCCAGCAGCAGGGGGAATAGCGGGAGCGTCTACGAGCAGTACTTC.

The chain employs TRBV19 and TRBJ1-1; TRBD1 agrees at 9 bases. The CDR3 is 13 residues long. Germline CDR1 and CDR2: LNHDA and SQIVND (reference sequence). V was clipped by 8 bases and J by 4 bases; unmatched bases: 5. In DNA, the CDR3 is TGTGCCAGTCGGGGACAGGGAAGCACTGAAGCTTTCTTT. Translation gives CASRGQGSTEAFF.

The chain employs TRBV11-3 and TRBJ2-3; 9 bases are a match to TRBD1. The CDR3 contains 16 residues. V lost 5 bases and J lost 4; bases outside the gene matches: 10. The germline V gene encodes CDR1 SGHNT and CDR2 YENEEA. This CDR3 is CASSPVWTGASDTQYF. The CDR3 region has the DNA TGTGCCAGCAGCCCAGTATGGACAGGGGCGTCAGATACGCAGTATTTT.

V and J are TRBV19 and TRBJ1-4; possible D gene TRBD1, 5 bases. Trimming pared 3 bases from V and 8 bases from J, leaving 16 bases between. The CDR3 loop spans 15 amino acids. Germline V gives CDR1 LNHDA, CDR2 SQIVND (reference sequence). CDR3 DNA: TGTGCCAGTAGTATTGGCAGGGCGGTGTTAGAAAAACTGTTTTTT. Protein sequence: CASSIGRAVLEKLFF.

CDR3 nucleotide sequence: TGCAGCGTCGACGACAGGGCTATGAACACTGAAGCTTTCTTT. Translated, it gives CSVDDRAMNTEAFF. The chain carries TRBV29-1 and TRBJ1-1, with 7 nucleotides matching TRBD1. Germline CDR1 reads SQVTM; CDR2 reads ANQGSEA. The trim removed 6 bases at V and 0 bases at J, leaving 7 bases unmatched. The CDR3 covers 14 residues.